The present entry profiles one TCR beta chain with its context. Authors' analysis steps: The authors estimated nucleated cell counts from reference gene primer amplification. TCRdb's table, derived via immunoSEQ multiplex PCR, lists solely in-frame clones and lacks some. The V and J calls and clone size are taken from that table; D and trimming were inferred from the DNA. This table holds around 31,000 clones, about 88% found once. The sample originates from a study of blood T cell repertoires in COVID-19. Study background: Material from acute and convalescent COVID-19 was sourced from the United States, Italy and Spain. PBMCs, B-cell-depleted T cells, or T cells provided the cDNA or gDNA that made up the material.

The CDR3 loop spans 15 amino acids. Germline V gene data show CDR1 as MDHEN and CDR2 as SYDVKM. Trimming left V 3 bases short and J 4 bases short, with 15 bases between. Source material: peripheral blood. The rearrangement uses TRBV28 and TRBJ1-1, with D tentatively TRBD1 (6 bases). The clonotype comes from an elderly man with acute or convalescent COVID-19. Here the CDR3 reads CASSLITGRGTEAFF. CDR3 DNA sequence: TGTGCCAGCAGTTTGATCACAGGGAGGGGCACTGAAGCTTTCTTT.